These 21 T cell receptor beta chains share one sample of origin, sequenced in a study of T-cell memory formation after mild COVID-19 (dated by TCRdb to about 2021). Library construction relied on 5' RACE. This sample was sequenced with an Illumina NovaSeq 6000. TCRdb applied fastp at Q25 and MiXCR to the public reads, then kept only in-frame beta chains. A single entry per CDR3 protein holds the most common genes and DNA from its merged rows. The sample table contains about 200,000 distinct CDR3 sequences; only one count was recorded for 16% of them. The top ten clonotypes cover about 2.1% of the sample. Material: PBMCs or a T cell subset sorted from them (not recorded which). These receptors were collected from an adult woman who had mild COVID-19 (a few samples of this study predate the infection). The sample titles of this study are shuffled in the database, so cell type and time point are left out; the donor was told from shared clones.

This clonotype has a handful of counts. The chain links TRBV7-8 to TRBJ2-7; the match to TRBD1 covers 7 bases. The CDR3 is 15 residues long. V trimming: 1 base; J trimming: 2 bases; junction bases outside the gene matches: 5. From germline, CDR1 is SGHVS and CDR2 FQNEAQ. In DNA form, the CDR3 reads TGTGCCAGCAGCTTAGTCCGAGACAGGGCCTACGAGCAGTACTTC. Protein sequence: CASSLVRDRAYEQYF. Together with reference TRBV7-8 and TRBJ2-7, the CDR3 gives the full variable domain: GAGVSQSPRYKVAKRGQDVALRCDPISGHVSLFWYQQALGQGPEFLTYFQNEAQLDKSGLPSDRFFAERPEGSVSTLKIQRTQQEDSAVYLCASSLVRDRAYEQYFGPGTRLTVT.

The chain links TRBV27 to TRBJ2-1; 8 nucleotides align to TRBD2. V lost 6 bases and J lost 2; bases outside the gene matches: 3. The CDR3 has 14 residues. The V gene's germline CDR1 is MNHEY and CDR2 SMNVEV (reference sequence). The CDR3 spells CASRSGLAYNEQFF. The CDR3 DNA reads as TGTGCCAGCAGGTCGGGACTAGCCTACAATGAGCAGTTCTTC.

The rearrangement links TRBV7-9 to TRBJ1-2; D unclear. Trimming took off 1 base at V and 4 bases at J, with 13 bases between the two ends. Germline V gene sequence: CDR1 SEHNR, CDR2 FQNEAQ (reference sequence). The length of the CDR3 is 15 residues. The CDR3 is CASSLDLTPLYGYTF. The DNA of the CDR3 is TGTGCCAGCAGCTTAGATCTGACACCGCTCTATGGCTACACCTTC.

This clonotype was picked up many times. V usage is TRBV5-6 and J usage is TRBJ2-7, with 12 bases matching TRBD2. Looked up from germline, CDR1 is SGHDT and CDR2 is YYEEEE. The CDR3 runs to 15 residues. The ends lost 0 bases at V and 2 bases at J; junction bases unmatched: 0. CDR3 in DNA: TGTGCCAGCAGCTTGGGACTAGCGGGGGCCTACGAGCAGTACTTC. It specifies CASSLGLAGAYEQYF.

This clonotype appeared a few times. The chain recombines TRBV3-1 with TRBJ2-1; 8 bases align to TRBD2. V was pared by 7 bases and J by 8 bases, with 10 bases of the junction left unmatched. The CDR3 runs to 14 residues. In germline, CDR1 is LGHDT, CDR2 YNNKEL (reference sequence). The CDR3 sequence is CASTLRGGLDEQFF. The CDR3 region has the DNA TGTGCCAGCACCCTTCGGGGGGGGTTGGATGAGCAGTTCTTC.

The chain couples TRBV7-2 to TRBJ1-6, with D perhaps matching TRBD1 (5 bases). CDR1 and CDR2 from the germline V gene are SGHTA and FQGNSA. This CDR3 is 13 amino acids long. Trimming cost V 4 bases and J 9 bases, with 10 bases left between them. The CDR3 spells CASSSTGASPLHF. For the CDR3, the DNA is TGTGCCAGCAGCTCTACAGGAGCTTCACCCCTCCACTTT.

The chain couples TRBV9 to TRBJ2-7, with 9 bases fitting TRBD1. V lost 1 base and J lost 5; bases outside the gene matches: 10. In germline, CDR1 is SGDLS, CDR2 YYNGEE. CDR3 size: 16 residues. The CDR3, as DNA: TGTGCCAGCAGCGTATCCGGGACAGGGCACCGCCACGAGCAGTACTTC. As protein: CASSVSGTGHRHEQYF.

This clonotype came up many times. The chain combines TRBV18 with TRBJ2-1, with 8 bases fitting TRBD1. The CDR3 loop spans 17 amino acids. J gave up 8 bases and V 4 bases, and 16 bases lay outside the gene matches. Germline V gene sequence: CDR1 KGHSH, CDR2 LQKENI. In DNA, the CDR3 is TGTGCCAGCTCACGTCCCCCCCGGACAGGGTTGCTAGATGAGCAGTTCTTC. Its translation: CASSRPPRTGLLDEQFF.

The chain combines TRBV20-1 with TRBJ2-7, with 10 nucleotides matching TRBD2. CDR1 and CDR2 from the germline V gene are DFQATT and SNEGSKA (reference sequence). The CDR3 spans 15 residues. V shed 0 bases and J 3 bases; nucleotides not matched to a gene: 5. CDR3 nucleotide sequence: TGCAGTGCTAGAGATATAACTAGCGGGAACTACGAGCAGTACTTC. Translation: CSARDITSGNYEQYF.

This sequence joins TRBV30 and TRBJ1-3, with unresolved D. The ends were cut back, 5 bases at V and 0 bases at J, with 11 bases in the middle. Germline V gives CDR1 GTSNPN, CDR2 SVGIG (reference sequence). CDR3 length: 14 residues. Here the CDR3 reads CAWDYTVSGNTIYF. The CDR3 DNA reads TGTGCCTGGGACTACACCGTCTCTGGAAACACCATATATTTT.

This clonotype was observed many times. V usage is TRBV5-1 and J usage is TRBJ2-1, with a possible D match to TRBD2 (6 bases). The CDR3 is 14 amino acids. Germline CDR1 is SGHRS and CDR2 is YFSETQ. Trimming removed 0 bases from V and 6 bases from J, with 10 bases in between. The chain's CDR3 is CASSLELAVNEQFF. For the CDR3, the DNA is TGCGCCAGCAGCTTGGAACTAGCCGTCAATGAGCAGTTCTTC.

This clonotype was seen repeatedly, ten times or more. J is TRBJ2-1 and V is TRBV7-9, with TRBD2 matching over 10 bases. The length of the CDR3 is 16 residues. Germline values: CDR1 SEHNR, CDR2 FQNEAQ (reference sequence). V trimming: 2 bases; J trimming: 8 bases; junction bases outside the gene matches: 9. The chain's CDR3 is CASSLSSSGSEDEQFF. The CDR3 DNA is TGTGCCAGCAGCTTATCGTCTAGCGGGAGTGAGGATGAGCAGTTCTTC.

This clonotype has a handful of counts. CDR3 in amino acids: CASSQNSNQPQHF. The CDR3 DNA is TGCGCCAGCAGCCAAAATAGCAATCAGCCCCAGCATTTT. V gene TRBV5-1 combines with J gene TRBJ1-5; D not resolved. Germline loops: CDR1 SGHRS, CDR2 YFSETQ. V gave up 4 bases and J gave up 0 bases, with 5 bases separating them. This CDR3 spans 13 amino acids.

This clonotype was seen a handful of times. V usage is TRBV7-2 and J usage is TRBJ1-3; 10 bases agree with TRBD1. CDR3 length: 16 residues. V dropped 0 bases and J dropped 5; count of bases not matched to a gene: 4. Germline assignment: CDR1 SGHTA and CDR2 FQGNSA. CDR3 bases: TGTGCCAGCAGCTTAGCCGGGACAGGGGTACGAAACACCATATATTTT. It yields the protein CASSLAGTGVRNTIYF. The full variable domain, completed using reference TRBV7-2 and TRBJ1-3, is GAGVSQSPSNKVTEKGKDVELRCDPISGHTALYWYRQSLGQGLEFLIYFQGNSAPDKSGLPSDRFSAERTGGSVSTLTIQRTQQEDSAVYLCASSLAGTGVRNTIYFGEGSWLTVV.

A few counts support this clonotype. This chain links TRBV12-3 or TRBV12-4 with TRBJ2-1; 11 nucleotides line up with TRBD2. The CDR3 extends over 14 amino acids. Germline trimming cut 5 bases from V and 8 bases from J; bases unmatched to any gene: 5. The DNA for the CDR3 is TGTGCCAGCAGTCCCCGACTAGCGGGATATGAGCAGTTCTTC. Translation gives CASSPRLAGYEQFF.

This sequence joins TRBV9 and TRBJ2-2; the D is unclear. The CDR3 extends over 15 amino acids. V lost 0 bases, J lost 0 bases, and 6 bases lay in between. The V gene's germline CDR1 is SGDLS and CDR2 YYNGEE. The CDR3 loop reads CASSVVPANTGELFF. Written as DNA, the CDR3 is TGTGCCAGCAGCGTAGTCCCTGCGAACACCGGGGAGCTGTTTTTT.

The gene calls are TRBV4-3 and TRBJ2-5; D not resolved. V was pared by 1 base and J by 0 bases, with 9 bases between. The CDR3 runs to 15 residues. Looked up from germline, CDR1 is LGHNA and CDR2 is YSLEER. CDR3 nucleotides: TGCGCCAGCAGCCAAGGGGTCGGATACCAAGAGACCCAGTACTTC. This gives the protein CASSQGVGYQETQYF.

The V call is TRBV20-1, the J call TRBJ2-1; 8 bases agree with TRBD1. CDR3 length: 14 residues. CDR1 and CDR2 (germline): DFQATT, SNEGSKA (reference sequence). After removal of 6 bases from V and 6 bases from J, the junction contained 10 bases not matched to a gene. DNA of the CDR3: TGCAGTGCCAGATACAGGGGGTCTTTCAATGAGCAGTTCTTC. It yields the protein CSARYRGSFNEQFF.

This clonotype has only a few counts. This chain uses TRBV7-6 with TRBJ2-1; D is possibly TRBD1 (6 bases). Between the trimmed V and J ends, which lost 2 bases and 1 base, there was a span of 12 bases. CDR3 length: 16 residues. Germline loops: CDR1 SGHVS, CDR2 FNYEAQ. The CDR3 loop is CASSLTDGTSYNEQFF. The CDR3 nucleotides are TGTGCCAGCAGCTTAACGGACGGGACATCCTACAATGAGCAGTTCTTC. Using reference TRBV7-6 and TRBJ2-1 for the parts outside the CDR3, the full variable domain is GAGVSQSPRYKVTKRGQDVALRCDPISGHVSLYWYRQALGQGPEFLTYFNYEAQQDKSGLPNDRFSAERPEGSISTLTIQRTEQRDSAMYRCASSLTDGTSYNEQFFGPGTRLTVL.

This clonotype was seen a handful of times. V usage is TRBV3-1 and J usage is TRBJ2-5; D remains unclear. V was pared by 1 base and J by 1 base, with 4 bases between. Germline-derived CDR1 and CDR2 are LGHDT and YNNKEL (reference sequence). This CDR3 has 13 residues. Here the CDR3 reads CASSQALQETQYF. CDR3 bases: TGTGCCAGCAGCCAAGCCCTCCAAGAGACCCAGTACTTC.

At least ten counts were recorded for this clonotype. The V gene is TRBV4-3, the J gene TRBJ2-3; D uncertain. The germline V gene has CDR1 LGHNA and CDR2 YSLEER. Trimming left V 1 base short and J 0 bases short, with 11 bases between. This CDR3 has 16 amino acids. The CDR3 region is CASSQVSGSSTDTQYF. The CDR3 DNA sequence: TGCGCCAGCAGCCAAGTATCCGGGTCTAGCACAGATACGCAGTATTTT.